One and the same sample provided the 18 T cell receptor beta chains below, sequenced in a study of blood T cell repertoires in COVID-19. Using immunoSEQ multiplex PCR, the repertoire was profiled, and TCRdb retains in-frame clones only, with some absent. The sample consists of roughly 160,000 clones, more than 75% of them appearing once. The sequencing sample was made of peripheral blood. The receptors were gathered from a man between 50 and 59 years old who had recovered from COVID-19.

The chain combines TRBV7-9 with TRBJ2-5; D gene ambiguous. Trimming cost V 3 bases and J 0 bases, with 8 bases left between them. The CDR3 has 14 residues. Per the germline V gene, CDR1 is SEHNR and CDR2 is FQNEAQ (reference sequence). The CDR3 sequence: CASSLNEYQETQYF. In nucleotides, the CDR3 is TGTGCCAGCAGCTTGAACGAGTACCAAGAGACCCAGTACTTC.

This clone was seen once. This chain's CDR3 is CASRLALSNQPQHF. CDR3 bases: TGTGCAAGTCGCTTGGCCCTTAGCAATCAGCCCCAGCATTTT. V usage is TRBV12-2 and J usage is TRBJ1-5; TRBD1 was called by the table and not checked on the DNA. TRBV12-2 is noted as a pseudogene. The CDR3 length is 14 residues.

For the CDR3, the DNA is TGTGCCACCAGCAGAGGGGACAGGCCGAACACCGGGGAGCTGTTTTTT. Encoded protein: CATSRGDRPNTGELFF. The chain is built from TRBV15 and TRBJ2-2; TRBD1 matches at 8 bases. J gave up 0 bases and V 1 base, and 1 base lay outside the gene matches. The V gene's germline CDR1 is LNHNV and CDR2 YYDKDF (reference sequence). The CDR3 contains 16 residues.

CDR3 sequence: CASSLSSAGSNQPQHF. Written as DNA, the CDR3 is TGTGCCAGCAGTTTATCGTCGGCAGGGAGCAATCAGCCCCAGCATTTT. This sequence joins TRBV27 and TRBJ1-5, with D tentatively TRBD1 (5 bases). The length of the CDR3 is 16 residues. The V end was cut by 0 bases, the J end by 1 base, with 10 bases between. Per the germline V gene, CDR1 is MNHEY and CDR2 is SMNVEV (reference sequence).

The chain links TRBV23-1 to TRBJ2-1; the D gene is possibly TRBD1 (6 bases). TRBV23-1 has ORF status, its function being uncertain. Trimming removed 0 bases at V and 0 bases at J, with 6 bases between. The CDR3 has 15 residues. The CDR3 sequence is CASSQSGGSYNEQFF. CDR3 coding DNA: TGCGCCAGCAGTCAATCAGGGGGCTCCTACAATGAGCAGTTCTTC.

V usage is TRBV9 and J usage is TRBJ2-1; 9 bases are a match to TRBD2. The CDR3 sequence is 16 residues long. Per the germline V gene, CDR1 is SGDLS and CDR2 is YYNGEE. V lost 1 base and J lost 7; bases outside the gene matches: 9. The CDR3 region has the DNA TGTGCCAGCAGCGTATTTCCTAGCGGGATGGGGAATGAGCAGTTCTTC. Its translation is CASSVFPSGMGNEQFF.

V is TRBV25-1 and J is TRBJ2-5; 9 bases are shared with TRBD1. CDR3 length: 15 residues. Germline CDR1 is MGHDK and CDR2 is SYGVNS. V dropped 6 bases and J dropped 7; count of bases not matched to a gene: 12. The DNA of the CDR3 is TGTGCCAGCAGCCCCCCCGGGACAGGGATCGGGACCCAGTACTTC. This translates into CASSPPGTGIGTQYF. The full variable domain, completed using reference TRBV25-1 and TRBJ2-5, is EADIYQTPRYLVIGTGKKITLECSQTMGHDKMYWYQQDPGMELHLIHYSYGVNSTEKGDLSSESTVSRIRTEHFPLTLESARPSHTSQYLCASSPPGTGIGTQYFGPGTRLLVL.

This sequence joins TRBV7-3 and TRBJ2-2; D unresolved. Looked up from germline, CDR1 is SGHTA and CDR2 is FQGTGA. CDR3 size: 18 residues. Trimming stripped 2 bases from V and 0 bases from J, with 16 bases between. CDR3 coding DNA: TGTGCCAGCAGCTTATTCTCATTCGGGTTCCCGAACACCGGGGAGCTGTTTTTT. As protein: CASSLFSFGFPNTGELFF.

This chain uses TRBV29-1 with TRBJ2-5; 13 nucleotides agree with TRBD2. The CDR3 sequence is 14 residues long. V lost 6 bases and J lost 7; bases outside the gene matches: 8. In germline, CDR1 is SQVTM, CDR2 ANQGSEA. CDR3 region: CSVGTSGASGTQYF. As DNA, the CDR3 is TGCAGCGTAGGGACTAGCGGGGCCTCCGGGACCCAGTACTTC. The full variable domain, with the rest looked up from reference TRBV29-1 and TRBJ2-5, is SAVISQKPSRDICQRGTSLTIQCQVDSQVTMMFWYRQQPGQSLTLIATANQGSEATYESGFVIDKFPISRPNLTFSTLTVSNMSPEDSSIYLCSVGTSGASGTQYFGPGTRLLVL.

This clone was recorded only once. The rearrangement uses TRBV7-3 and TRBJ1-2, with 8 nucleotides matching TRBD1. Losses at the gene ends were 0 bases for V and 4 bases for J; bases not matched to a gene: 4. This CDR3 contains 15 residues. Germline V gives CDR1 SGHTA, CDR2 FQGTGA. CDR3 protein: CASSLTQDRVYGYTF. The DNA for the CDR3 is TGTGCCAGCAGCTTAACCCAGGACAGGGTCTATGGCTACACCTTC.

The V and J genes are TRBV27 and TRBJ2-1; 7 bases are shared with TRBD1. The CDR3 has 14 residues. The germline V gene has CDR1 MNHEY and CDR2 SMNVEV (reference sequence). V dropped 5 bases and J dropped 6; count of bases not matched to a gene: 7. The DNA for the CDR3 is TGTGCCAGCAGTCTCCTCGGACAGGTCAATGAGCAGTTCTTC. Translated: CASSLLGQVNEQFF.

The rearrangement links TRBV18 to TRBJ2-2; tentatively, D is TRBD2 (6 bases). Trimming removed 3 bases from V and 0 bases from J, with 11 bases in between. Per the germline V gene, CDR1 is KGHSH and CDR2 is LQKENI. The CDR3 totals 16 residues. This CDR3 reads CASSPAGLANTGELFF. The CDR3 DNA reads TGTGCCAGCTCACCTGCGGGACTGGCGAACACCGGGGAGCTGTTTTTT.

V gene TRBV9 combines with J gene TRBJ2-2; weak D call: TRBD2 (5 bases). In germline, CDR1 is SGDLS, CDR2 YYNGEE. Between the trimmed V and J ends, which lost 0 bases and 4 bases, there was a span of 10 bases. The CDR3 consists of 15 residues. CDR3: CASSVGWESTGELFF. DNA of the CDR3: TGTGCCAGCAGCGTAGGGTGGGAGTCCACCGGGGAGCTGTTTTTT.

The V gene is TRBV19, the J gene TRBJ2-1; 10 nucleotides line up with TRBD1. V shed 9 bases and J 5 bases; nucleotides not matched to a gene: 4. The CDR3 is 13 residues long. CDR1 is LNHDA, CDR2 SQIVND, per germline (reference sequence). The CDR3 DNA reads TGTGCCAGCCGGGACAGGGGAAACAATGAGCAGTTCTTC. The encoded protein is CASRDRGNNEQFF.

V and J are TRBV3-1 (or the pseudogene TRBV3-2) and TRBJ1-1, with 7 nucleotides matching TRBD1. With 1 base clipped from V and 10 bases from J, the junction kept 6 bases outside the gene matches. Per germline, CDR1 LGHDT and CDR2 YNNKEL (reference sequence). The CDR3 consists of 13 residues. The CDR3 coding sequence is TGTGCCAGCAGCCAAGCGCCAGGGGGTGGAGCTTTCTTT. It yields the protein CASSQAPGGGAFF.

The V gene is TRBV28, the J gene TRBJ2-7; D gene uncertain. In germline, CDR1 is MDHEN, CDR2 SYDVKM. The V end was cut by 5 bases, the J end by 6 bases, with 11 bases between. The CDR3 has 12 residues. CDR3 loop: CASSPDLVEQYF. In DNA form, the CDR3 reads TGTGCCAGCAGTCCCGACTTGGTCGAGCAGTACTTC.

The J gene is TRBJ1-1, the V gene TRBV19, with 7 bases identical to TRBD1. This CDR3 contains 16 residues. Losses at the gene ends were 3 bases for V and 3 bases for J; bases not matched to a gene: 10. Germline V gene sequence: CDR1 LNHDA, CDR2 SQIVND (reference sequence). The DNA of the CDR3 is TGTGCCAGTAGTATGGGAAACAGGGGTGGGCACACTGAAGCTTTCTTT. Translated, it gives CASSMGNRGGHTEAFF.

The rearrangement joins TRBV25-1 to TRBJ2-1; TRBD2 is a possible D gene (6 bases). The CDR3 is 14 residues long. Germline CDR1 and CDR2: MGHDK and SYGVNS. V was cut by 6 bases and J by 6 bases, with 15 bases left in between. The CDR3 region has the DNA TGTGCCAGCAGGAACCGGGACTTACTCAATGAGCAGTTCTTC. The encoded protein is CASRNRDLLNEQFF.